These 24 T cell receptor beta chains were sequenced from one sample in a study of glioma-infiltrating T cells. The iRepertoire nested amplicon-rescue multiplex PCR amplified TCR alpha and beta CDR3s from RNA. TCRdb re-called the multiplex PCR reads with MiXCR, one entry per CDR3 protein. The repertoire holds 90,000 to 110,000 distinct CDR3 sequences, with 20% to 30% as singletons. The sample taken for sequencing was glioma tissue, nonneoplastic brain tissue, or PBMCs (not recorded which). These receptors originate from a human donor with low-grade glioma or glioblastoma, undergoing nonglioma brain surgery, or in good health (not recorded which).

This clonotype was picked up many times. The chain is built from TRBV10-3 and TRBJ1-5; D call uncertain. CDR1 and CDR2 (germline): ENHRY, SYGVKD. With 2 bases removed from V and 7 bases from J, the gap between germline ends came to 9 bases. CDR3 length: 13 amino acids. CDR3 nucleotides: TGTGCCATCAGTGAGGCGGCTCAGCAGCCCCAGCATTTT. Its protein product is CAISEAAQQPQHF.

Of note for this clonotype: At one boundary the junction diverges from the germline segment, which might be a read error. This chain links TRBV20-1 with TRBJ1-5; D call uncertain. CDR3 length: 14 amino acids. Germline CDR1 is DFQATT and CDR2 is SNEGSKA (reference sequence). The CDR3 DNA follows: TGCAGTGCTCCACCCAGCATGGCCAAAGCGCCCCGGCATTTT. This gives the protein CSAPPSMAKAPRHF.

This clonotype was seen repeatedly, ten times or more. The CDR3 here is CASSPGQGINQPQHF. The CDR3 coding sequence is TGTGCCAGCAGCCCGGGACAGGGGATTAATCAGCCCCAGCATTTT. This rearrangement joins TRBV12-3 or TRBV12-4 to TRBJ1-5, with 10 bases matching TRBD1. V was clipped by 6 bases and J by 4 bases; unmatched bases: 6. CDR3 length: 15 residues.

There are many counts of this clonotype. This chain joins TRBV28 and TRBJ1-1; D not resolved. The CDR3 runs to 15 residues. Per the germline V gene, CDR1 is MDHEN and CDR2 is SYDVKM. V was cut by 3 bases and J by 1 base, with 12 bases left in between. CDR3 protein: CASSFIDITNTEAFF. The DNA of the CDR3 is TGTGCCAGCAGTTTTATCGACATTACGAACACTGAAGCTTTCTTT.

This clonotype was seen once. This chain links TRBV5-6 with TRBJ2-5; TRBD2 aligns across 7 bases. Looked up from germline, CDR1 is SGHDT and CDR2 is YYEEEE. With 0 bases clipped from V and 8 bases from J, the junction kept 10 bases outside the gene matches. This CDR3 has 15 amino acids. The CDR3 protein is CASSLDSQTGGTQYF. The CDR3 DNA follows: TGTGCCAGCAGCTTGGATAGCCAGACGGGGGGTACCCAGTACTTC.

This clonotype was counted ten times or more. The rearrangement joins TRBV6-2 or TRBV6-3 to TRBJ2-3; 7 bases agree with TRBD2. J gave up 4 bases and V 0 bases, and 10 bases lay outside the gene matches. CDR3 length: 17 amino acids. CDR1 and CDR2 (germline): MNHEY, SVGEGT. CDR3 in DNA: TGTGCCAGCAGTTACTCCGGGCTGCGGGAGAGGGCAGATACGCAGTATTTT. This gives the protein CASSYSGLRERADTQYF.

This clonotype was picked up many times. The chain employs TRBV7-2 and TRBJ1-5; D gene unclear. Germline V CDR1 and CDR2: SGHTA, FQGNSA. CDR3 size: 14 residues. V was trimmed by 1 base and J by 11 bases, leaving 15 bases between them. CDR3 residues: CASSLGNPGETQHF. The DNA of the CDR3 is TGTGCCAGCAGCTTAGGAAACCCCGGGGAGACCCAGCATTTT.

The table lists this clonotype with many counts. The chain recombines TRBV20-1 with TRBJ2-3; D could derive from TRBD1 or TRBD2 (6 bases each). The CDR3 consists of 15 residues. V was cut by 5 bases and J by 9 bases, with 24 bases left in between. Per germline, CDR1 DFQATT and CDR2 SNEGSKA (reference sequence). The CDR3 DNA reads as TGCAGTGCTCAAAAAGGGGGAGGCTCCTCGTGGACGCAGTATTTT. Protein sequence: CSAQKGGGSSWTQYF.

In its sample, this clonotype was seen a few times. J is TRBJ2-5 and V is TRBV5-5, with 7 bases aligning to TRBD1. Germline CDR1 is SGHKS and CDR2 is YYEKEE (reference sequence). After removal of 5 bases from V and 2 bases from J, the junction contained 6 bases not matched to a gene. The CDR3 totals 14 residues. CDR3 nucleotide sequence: TGTGCCAGCAGTTGGGGGACAGAGCAAGAGACCCAGTACTTC. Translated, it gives CASSWGTEQETQYF.

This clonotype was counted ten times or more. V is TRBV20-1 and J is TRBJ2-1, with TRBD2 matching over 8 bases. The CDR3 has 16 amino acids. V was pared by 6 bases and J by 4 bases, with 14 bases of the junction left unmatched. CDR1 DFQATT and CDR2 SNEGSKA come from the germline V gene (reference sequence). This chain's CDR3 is CSALTSSGRIYNEQFF. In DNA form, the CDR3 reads TGCAGTGCCCTAACCTCAAGCGGGAGAATTTACAATGAGCAGTTCTTC.

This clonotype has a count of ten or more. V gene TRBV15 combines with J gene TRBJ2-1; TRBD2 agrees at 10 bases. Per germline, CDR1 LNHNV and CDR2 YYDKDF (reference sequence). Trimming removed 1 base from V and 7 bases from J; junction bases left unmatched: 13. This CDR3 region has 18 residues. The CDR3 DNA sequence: TGTGCCACCAGCAGAGGCCCTAGCGGGAGCTCATCGGTTAATGAGCAGTTCTTC. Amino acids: CATSRGPSGSSSVNEQFF. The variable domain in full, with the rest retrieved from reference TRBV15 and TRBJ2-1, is DAMVIQNPRYQVTQFGKPVTLSCSQTLNHNVMYWYQQKSSQAPKLLFHYYDKDFNNEADTPDNFQSRRPNTSFCFLDIRSPGLGDTAMYLCATSRGPSGSSSVNEQFFGPGTRLTVL.

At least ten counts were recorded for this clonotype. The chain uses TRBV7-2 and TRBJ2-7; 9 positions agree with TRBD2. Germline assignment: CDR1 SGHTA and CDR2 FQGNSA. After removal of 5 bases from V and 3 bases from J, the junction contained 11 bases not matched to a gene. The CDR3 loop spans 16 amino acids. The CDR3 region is CASSPPRTSDHYEQYF. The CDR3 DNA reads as TGTGCCAGCAGCCCCCCGCGGACTAGCGACCACTACGAGCAGTACTTC.

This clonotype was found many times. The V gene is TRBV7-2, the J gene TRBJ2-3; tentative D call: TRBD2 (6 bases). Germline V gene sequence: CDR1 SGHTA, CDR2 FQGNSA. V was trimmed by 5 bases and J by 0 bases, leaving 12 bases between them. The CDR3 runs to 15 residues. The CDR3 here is CASSRGLSSTDTQYF. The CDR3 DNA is TGTGCCAGCAGCCGCGGACTAAGTAGCACAGATACGCAGTATTTT.

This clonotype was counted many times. The CDR3 nucleotides read TGTGCCAGCATCAGCGCCGCCGGCGGTGAAGCTTTCTTT. It specifies CASISAAGGEAFF. The V gene is TRBV2, the J gene TRBJ1-1; D gene uncertain. This CDR3 contains 13 residues. V was clipped by 7 bases and J by 7 bases, with 16 bases between them. CDR1 is SNHLY, CDR2 FYNNEI, per germline.

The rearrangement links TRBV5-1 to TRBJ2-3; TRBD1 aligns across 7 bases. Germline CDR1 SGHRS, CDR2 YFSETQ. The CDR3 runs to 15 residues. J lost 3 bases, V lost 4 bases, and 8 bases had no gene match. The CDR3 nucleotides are TGCGCCAGCAGCCCCTTCGACAGGGCTACAGATACGCAGTATTTT. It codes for CASSPFDRATDTQYF. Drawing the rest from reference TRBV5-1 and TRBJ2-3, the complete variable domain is KAGVTQTPRYLIKTRGQQVTLSCSPISGHRSVSWYQQTPGQGLQFLFEYFSETQRNKGNFPGRFSGRQFSNSRSEMNVSTLELGDSALYLCASSPFDRATDTQYFGPGTRLTVL.

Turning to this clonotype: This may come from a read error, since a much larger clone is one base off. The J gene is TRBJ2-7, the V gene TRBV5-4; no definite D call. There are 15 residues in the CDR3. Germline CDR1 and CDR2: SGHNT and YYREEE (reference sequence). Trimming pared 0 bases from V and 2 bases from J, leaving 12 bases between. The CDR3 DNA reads TGTGCCAGCAGCTTGGTTAAGAGAGGCCCCTACGAGCAGTACTTC. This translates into CASSLVKRGPYEQYF. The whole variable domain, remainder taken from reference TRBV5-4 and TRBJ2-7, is ETGVTQSPTHLIKTRGQQVTLRCSSQSGHNTVSWYQQALGQGPQFIFQYYREEENGRGNFPPRFSGLQFPNYSSELNVNALELDDSALYLCASSLVKRGPYEQYFGPGTRLTVT.

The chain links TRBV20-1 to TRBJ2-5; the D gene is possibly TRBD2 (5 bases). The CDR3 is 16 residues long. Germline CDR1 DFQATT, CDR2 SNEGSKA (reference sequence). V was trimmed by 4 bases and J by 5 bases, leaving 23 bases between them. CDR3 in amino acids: CSATSSHRLGYETQYF. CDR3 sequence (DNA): TGCAGTGCTACTAGCAGCCATCGGTTAGGATACGAGACCCAGTACTTC.

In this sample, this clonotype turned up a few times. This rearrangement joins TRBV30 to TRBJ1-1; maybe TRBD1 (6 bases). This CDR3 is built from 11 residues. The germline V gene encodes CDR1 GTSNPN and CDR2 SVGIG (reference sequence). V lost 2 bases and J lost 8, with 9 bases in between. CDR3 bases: TGTGCCTGGAGTTTTACAGGGGAAGCTTTCTTT. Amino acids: CAWSFTGEAFF. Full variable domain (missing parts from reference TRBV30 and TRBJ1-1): SQTIHQWPATLVQPVGSPLSLECTVEGTSNPNLYWYRQAAGRGLQLLFYSVGIGQISSEVPQNLSASRPQDRQFILSSKKLLLSDSGFYLCAWSFTGEAFFGQGTRLTVV.

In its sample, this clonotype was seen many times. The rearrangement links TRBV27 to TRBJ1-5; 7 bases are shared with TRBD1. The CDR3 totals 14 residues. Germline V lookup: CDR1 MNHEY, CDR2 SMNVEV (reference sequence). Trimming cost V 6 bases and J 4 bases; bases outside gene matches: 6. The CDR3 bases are TGTGCCAGCAGAAGGGCAGGGGGGAATCAGCCCCAGCATTTT. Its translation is CASRRAGGNQPQHF.

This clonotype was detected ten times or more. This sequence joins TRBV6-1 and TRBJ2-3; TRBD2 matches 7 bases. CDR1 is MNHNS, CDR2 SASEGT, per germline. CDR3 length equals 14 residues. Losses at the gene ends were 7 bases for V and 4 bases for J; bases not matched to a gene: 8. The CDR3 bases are TGTGCCAGCACCCGGGACTATGAGGCAGATACGCAGTATTTT. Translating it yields CASTRDYEADTQYF.

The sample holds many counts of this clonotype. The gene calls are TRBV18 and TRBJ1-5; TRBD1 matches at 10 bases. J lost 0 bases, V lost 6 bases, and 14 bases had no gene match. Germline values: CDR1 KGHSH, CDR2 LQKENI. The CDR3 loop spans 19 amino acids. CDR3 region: CASSQFPGQGPFSNQPQHF. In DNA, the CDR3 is TGTGCCAGCTCTCAATTCCCGGGACAGGGGCCCTTTAGCAATCAGCCCCAGCATTTT.

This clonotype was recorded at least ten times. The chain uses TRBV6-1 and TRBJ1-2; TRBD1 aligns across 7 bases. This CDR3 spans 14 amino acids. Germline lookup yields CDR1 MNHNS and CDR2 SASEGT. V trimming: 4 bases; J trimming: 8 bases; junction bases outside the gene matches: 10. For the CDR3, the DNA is TGTGCCAGCAGTGGGCCGGGACAGCCTCTGGGCTACACCTTC. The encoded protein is CASSGPGQPLGYTF.

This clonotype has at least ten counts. The CDR3 is CASSLDGTGYTF. The CDR3 nucleotides are TGTGCCAGCAGCTTGGATGGAACTGGCTACACCTTC. V gene TRBV5-4 combines with J gene TRBJ1-2; D not resolved. The CDR3 has 12 amino acids. Trimming took off 0 bases at V and 7 bases at J, with 7 bases between the two ends. CDR1 and CDR2 from the germline V gene are SGHNT and YYREEE (reference sequence).

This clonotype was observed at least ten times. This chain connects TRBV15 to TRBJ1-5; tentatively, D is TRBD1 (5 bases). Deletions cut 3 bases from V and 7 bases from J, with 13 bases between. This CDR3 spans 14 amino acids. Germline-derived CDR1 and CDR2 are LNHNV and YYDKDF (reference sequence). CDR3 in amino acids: CATSRMGEKQPQHF. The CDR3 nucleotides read TGTGCCACCAGCAGGATGGGGGAGAAACAGCCCCAGCATTTT.